This record looks at one T cell receptor (beta chain) sequence and its context. The antigen remains undetermined. The CDR3 loop spans 15 amino acids. Trimming left V 6 bases short and J 0 bases short, with 15 bases between. CDR1 and CDR2 from the germline V gene are SGHTA and FQGNSA. This sample was included in a study of beta chain features in type 1 diabetes. Investigators reverse transcribed all isolated RNA, so they sequenced expressed TCRB transcripts. Measured with immunoSEQ multiplex PCR; TCRdb has only the in-frame clones, and not every one. The table records more than 100,000 clones, around 17% of them present only once. Study-wide findings and caveats: A moderate, significant TCRB CDR3 shortening appeared in type 1 diabetes across four CD4+ subsets. With patients and controls alike, PCR might favor shorter templates to an equal degree.

The clonotype originates from a man aged 25-45 years with type 1 diabetes. The sequencing input was central memory CD4+ T cells from blood. The rearrangement joins TRBV7-2 to TRBJ2-7; the D gene is possibly TRBD1 (5 bases). This CDR3 reads CASSIQDDPSYEQYF. The CDR3 nucleotides are TGTGCCAGCAGTATACAGGACGACCCCTCCTACGAGCAGTACTTC.